The clone carrying this TCR beta chain showed up many times. Its specificity is not known. The template was total RNA from unfractionated whole blood. Single cDNA molecules in the library carried unique molecular identifiers attached during preparation. TCRdb re-derived calls from the 5' RACE reads in MiXCR, one entry per CDR3 protein. The sample includes about 81,000 distinct CDR3 sequences, more than 7.5% of them seen just once. The data derive from a study of human T cells and chemical hapten exposure. Broader study findings: There was no change with DPC sensitization in TCRs above 1 in 1000 frequency.

V gave up 2 bases and J gave up 4 bases, with 10 bases separating them. This CDR3 region has 14 residues. Per germline, CDR1 ENHRY and CDR2 SYGVKD. The V and J genes are TRBV10-3 and TRBJ2-3; D unresolved. The TCR sequence derives from a male donor in good health. The CDR3 region has the DNA TGTGCCATCAGTGAGCCTGGGGTGGCAGATACGCAGTATTTT. Amino acid sequence: CAISEPGVADTQYF.